The clone carrying this T cell receptor (beta chain) has a handful of counts. Its antigen remains unidentified. This CDR3 region has 15 residues. Germline V gene data show CDR1 as SGDLS and CDR2 as YYNGEE. J gave up 3 bases and V 3 bases, and 6 bases lay outside the gene matches. The sample belongs to a study of cytomegalovirus exposure and HLA in healthy donors. Across the study: Within an early data release were about 85 million unique TCRs drawn from HLA-typed donors. General study points: Cytomegalovirus-associated TCR beta chains were listed, numbering over 150.

The PCR employed 60 Vbeta primers together with 13 Jbeta primers. Measured with immunoSEQ multiplex PCR; TCRdb has only the in-frame clones, and not every one. The repertoire consists of some 98,000 clones, with approximately 71% occurring once and the leading ten covering roughly 8%. Sequenced material: PBMCs. The sequence derives from a female donor in good health and CMV-seronegative. The chain carries TRBV9 and TRBJ2-4, with 7 bases identical to TRBD2. This CDR3 is CASSAIAGDKNIQYF. DNA of the CDR3: TGTGCCAGCAGCGCCATTGCGGGAGACAAAAACATTCAGTACTTC. Complete variable domain (other parts from reference TRBV9 and TRBJ2-4): DSGVTQTPKHLITATGQRVTLRCSPRSGDLSVYWYQQSLDQGLQFLIQYYNGEERAKGNILERFSAQQFPDLHSELNLSSLELGDSALYFCASSAIAGDKNIQYFGAGTRLSVL.